Sequencing of this TCR beta chain was carried out in a study of Ad26.COV2.S vaccination and SARS-CoV-2 variants. Here immunoSEQ multiplex PCR was the method, and the copy in TCRdb shows in-frame clones only, minus some. The repertoire has approximately 340,000 clones, approximately 85% of them found once; the top ten carry less than 4%. CDR3 length: 17 amino acids. The germline V gene encodes CDR1 WNHNN and CDR2 SYGVQD (reference sequence). The V end lost 9 bases, the J end lost 1 base, and 24 bases lay between the germline ends. Treatment reported: about 20 received Ad26.COV2.S at low or high dose, single or two shots; 5 received placebo; per-sample allocation not given. Collection of the samples took place on day 63 after the first injection of vaccine or placebo.

This TCR was recovered from a person between 18 and 65 years old who received the Ad26.COV2.S COVID-19 vaccine or a placebo. Here the sequenced sample was peripheral blood, taken in a trial of Ad26.COV2.S vaccine versus placebo. This chain connects TRBV10-1 to TRBJ2-5, with D perhaps given as TRBD1 or TRBD2 (5 bases each). The CDR3 reads CARPRGDGRALQETQYF. The CDR3 coding sequence is TGCGCCAGACCCCGGGGCGATGGGCGGGCCCTCCAAGAGACCCAGTACTTC.